The clone carrying this T cell receptor beta chain was detected many times. Its antigen is as yet unknown. This entry comes from a study of T-cell reconstitution after alpha-beta-depleted transplantation in children. The study, taken as a whole, reports: Newly made T cells mostly supplied T-cell counts and diversity one year after transplant. Where alpha-beta T cells came from about two months after transplant was reportedly several hundred expanded graft clones. Surviving recipient T cells and thymic progenitors accounted for the high day-60 TCRbeta diversity observed in some patients.

The V and J ends lost 0 bases and 4 bases, in that order; junction bases with no gene match: 3. The CDR3 contains 14 residues. In germline, CDR1 is LGHNA, CDR2 YNFKEQ. Preparing the TCRbeta library involved the use of unique molecular identifiers. Via MiXCR, TCRdb re-called the PCR reads, giving one row per CDR3 protein. The sample includes about 240,000 distinct CDR3 sequences, roughly 25% of them seen just once. This chain links TRBV4-2 with TRBJ2-7; 7 positions agree with TRBD2. This sequence was found in a girl aged 2 to 10 with Fanconi anemia, due to receive a stem cell transplant. This specimen was PBMCs, taken before TCRalphabeta/CD19-depleted stem cell transplant. CDR3 DNA: TGTGCCAGCAGCCAAGATACGGGGGGATACGAGCAGTACTTC. This codes for CASSQDTGGYEQYF.